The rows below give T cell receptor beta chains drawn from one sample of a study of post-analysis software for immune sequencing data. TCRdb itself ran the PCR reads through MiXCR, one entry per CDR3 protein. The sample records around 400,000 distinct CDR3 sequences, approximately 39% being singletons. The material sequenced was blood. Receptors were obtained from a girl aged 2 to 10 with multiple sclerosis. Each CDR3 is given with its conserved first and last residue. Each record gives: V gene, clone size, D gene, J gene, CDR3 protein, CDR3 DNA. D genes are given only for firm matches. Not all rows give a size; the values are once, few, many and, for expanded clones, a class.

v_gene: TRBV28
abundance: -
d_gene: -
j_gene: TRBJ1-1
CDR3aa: CASSQHWNTEAFF
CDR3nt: TGTGCCAGCAGCCAACATTGGAACACTGAAGCTTTCTTT

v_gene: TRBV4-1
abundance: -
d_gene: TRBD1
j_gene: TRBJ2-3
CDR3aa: CASSQGQGAGDTQYF
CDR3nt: TGCGCCAGCAGCCAAGGGCAGGGGGCCGGAGATACGCAGTATTTT

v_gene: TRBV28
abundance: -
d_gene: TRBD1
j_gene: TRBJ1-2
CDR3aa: CASSSSQRGLAYGYTF
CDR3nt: TGTGCCAGCAGTTCTTCCCAGAGGGGGCTGGCCTATGGCTACACCTTC

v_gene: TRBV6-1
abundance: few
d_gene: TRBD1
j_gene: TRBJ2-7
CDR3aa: CASRPGQGGSYEQYF
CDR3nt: TGTGCCAGCAGGCCGGGACAGGGTGGCTCCTACGAGCAGTACTTC

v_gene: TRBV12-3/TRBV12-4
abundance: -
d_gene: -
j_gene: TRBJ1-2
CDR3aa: CASSWGQISYTF
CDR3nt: TGTGCCAGCAGTTGGGGACAAATTAGCTACACCTTC

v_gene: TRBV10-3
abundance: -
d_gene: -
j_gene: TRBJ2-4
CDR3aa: CAISVPVGYEQCF
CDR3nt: TGTGCCATCAGTGTGCCGGTCGGCTACGAGCAGTGCTTC

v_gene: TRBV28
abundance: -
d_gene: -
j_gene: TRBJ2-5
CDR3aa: CASSFQTTQETQYF
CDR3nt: TGTGCCAGCAGTTTTCAGACGACCCAAGAGACCCAGTACTTC

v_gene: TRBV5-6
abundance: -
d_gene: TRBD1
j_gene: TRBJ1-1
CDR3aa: CASRGTGRNTEAFF
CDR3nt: TGTGCCAGCAGGGGGACAGGGAGGAACACTGAAGCTTTCTTT

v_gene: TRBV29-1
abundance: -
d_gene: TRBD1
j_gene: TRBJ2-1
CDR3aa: CSVIGTVTYNEQFF
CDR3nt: TGCAGCGTTATCGGGACAGTTACCTACAATGAGCAGTTCTTC

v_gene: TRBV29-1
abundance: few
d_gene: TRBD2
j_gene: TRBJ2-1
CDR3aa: CSVQMGAGGSTNEQFF
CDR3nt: TGCAGCGTTCAGATGGGGGCGGGAGGGTCCACCAATGAGCAGTTCTTC

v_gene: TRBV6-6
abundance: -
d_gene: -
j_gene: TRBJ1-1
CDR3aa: CASSYGQLNTEAFF
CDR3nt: TGTGCCAGCAGTTACGGGCAACTAAACACTGAAGCTTTCTTT